The entry below describes one T cell receptor beta chain. Its antigen remains unknown. This specimen comes from a study of cytomegalovirus exposure and HLA in healthy donors. The study's findings and limits: Association of a missense DCLRE1C variant with TCR beta V- and J-gene trimming was reported in a later analysis.

The CDR3 has 14 amino acids. The junction had 4 bases not matched to a gene; V was cut back by 4 bases and J by 4 bases. Germline V gene lookup returns CDR1 MNHEY and CDR2 SVGAGI. The PCR used 60 Vbeta and 13 Jbeta primers. TCRdb's table, derived via immunoSEQ multiplex PCR, lists solely in-frame clones and lacks some. Of about 110,000 clones in the sample, under 90% were seen once. The clonotype comes from a woman in her thirties in good health and CMV-seronegative. The sample comprised PBMCs. This chain links TRBV6-5 with TRBJ2-7; 10 bases align to TRBD1. CDR3 in DNA: TGTGCCAGCAGTTCCCGGGACAGGGGTTACGAGCAGTACTTC. It translates to CASSSRDRGYEQYF.